The source of this TCR beta chain is a study of vaccination and CD4 T cells after COVID-19. Whole-study context: Cells were stimulated with overlapping spike peptide pools from SARS-CoV-2, HCoV-NL63, HCoV-OC43 and HCoV-229E.

The Oncomine TCR Beta short-read assay sequenced DNA from cultured CD4+ T cells. It was from cultured CD4+ T cells that genomic DNA was extracted. TCRdb re-derived calls from the PCR reads in MiXCR, one entry per CDR3 protein. The table includes 11,000 or so distinct CDR3 sequences, about 29% detected once. Study-level results: Reactive clonotype counts went from median 21 after infection to 30 to 45 after vaccination, nonsignificantly.

The V gene's germline CDR1 is MNHEY and CDR2 SVGEGT. This CDR3 has 14 amino acids. The junction had 0 bases not matched to a gene; V was cut back by 0 bases and J by 3 bases. Noted treatment: approximately nine-day PBMC culture with coronavirus spike peptide pools or control peptides (ViraFEST assay). Pre-COVID-19 pandemic sampling (2011-2018) yielded the unexposed donor's CD4+ T cells. This clonotype was seen a handful of times. What it recognizes is unknown. Sequencing input: CD4+ T cells from blood, cultured in vitro. The rearrangement links TRBV6-2 or TRBV6-3 to TRBJ2-7; 9 bases match TRBD2. The sequence was obtained from a human donor in good health. The CDR3 loop is CASSYSSGSYEQYF. CDR3 sequence (DNA): TGTGCCAGCAGTTACTCTAGCGGGAGCTACGAGCAGTACTTC.